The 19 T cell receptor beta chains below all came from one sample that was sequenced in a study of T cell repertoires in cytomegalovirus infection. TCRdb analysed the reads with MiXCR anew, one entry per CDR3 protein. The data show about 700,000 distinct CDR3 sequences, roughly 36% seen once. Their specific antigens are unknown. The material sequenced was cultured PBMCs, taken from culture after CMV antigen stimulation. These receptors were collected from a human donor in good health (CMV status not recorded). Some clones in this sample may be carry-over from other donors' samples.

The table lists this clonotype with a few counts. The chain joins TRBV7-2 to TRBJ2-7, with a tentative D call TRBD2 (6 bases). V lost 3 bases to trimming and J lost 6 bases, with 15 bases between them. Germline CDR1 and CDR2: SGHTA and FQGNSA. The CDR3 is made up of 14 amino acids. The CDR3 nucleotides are TGTGCCAGCAGCTTTGCAGCGGGCGTACGCGAGCAGTACTTC. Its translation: CASSFAAGVREQYF. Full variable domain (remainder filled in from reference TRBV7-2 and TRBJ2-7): GAGVSQSPSNKVTEKGKDVELRCDPISGHTALYWYRQSLGQGLEFLIYFQGNSAPDKSGLPSDRFSAERTGGSVSTLTIQRTQQEDSAVYLCASSFAAGVREQYFGPGTRLTVT.

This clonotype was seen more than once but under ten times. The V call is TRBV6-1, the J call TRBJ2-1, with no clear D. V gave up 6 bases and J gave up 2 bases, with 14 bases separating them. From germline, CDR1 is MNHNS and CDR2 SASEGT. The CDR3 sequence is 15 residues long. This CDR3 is CASRTENSPYNEQFF. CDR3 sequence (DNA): TGTGCCAGCAGGACCGAGAACTCCCCCTACAATGAGCAGTTCTTC.

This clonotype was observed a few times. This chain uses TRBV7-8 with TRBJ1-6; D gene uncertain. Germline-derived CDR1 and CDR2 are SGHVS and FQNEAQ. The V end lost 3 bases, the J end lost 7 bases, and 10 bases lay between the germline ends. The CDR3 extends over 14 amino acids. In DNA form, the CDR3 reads TGTGCCAGCAGCTTGGAACCGAAAAATTCACCCCTCCACTTT. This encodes CASSLEPKNSPLHF.

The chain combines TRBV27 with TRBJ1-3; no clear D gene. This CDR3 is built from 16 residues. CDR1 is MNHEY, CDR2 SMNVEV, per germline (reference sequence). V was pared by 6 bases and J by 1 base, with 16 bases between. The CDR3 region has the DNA TGTGCCAGCAGGTCCGAAGACGCCGAGTCTGGAAACACCATATATTTT. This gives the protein CASRSEDAESGNTIYF.

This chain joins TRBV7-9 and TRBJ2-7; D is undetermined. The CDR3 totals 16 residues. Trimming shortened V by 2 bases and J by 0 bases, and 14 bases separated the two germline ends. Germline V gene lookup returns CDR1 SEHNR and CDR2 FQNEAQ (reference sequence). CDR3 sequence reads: CASSLSARSSSYEQYF. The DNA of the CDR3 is TGTGCCAGCAGCTTATCGGCGCGCTCGAGCTCCTACGAGCAGTACTTC.

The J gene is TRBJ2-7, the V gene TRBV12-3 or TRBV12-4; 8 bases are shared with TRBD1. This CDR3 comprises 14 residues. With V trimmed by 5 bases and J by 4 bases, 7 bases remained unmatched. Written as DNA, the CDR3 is TGTGCCAGCAGTCTCAGGGACAGGAATTACGAGCAGTACTTC. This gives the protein CASSLRDRNYEQYF.

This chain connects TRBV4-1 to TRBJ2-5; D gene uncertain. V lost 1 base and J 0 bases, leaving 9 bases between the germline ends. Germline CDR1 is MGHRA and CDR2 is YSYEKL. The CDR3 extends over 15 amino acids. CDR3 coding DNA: TGCGCCAGCAGCCAAGTGGCCCGGGACCAAGAGACCCAGTACTTC. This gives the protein CASSQVARDQETQYF.

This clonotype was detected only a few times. The CDR3 DNA follows: TGTGCCAGCAGTGAGTACAGGAACGAGCAGTACTTC. Its translation: CASSEYRNEQYF. The genes are TRBV25-1 and TRBJ2-7; perhaps TRBD1 as D (5 bases). V was shortened by 3 bases and J by 5 bases, with 8 bases between the two germline ends. The CDR3 sequence is 12 residues long. Germline CDR1 is MGHDK and CDR2 is SYGVNS.

The CDR3 bases are TGTGCCAGCGCCCTCGGTCATGCTGAGCAGTTCTTC. The encoded protein is CASALGHAEQFF. V is TRBV7-9 and J is TRBJ2-1; D uncertain. Trimming pared 8 bases from V and 9 bases from J, leaving 14 bases between. The germline CDR1 and CDR2 sequences are SEHNR and FQNEAQ (reference sequence). This CDR3 is built from 12 residues.

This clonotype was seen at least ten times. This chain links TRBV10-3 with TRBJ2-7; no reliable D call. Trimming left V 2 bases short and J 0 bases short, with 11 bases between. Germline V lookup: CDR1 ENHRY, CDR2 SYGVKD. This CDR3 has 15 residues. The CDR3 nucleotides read TGTGCCATCAGTGAGGGGAAGCCTGACTCCTACGAGCAGTACTTC. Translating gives CAISEGKPDSYEQYF.

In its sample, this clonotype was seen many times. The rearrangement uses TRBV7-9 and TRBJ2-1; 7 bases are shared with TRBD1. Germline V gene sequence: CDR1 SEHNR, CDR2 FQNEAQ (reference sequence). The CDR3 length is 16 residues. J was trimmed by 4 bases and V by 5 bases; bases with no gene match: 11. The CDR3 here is CASSASRQGGYNEQFF. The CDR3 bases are TGTGCCAGCAGCGCCAGTAGACAGGGCGGGTACAATGAGCAGTTCTTC.

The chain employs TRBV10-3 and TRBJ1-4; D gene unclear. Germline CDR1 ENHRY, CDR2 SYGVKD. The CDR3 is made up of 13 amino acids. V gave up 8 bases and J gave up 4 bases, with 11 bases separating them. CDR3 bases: TGTGCCATCGGGGATGGGAGTAATGAAAAACTGTTTTTT. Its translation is CAIGDGSNEKLFF.

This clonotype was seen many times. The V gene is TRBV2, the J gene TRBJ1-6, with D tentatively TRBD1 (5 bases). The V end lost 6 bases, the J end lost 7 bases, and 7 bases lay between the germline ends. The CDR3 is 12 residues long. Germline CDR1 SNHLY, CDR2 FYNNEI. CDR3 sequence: CASSRGNSPLHF. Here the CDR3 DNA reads TGTGCCAGCAGCCGGGGCAATTCACCCCTCCACTTT.

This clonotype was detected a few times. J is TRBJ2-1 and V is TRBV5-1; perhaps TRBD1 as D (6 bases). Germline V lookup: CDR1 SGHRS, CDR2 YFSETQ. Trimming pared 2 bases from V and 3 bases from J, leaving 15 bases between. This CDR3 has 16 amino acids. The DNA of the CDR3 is TGCGCCAGCAGCTTCGGCGGCCAGGGGTTCTACAATGAGCAGTTCTTC. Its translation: CASSFGGQGFYNEQFF. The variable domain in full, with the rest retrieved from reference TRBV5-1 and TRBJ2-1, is KAGVTQTPRYLIKTRGQQVTLSCSPISGHRSVSWYQQTPGQGLQFLFEYFSETQRNKGNFPGRFSGRQFSNSRSEMNVSTLELGDSALYLCASSFGGQGFYNEQFFGPGTRLTVL.

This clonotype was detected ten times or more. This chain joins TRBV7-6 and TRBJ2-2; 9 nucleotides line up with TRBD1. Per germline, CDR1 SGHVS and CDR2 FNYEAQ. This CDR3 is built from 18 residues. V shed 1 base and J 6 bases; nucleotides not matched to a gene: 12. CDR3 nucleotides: TGTGCCAGCAGCTTAGAAGTTAGGGGACAGGGCGGCGCCGGGGAGCTGTTTTTT. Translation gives CASSLEVRGQGGAGELFF.

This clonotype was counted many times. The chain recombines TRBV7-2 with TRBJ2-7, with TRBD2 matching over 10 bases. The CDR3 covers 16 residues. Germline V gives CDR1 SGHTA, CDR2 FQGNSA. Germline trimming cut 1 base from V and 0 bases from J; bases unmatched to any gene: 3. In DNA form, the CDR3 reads TGTGCCAGCAGCTTAGGGGCTAGCGGGAGCTCCTACGAGCAGTACTTC. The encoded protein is CASSLGASGSSYEQYF.

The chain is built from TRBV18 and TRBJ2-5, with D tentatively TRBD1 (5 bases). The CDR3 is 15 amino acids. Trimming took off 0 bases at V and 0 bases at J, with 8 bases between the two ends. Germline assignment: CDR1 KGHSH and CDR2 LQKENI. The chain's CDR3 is CASSPPSRDQETQYF. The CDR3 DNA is TGTGCCAGCTCACCACCCAGCAGGGACCAAGAGACCCAGTACTTC.

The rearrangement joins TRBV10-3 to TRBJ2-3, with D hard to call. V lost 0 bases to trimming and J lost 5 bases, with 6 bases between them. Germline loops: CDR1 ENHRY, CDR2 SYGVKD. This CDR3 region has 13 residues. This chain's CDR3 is CAISESSGDTQYF. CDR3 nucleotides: TGTGCCATCAGTGAGTCTTCAGGAGATACGCAGTATTTT.

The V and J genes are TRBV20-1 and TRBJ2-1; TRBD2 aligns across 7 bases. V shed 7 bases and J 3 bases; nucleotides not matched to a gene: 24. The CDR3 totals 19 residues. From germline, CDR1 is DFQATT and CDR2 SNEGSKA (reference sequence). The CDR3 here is CSGKPNKRGLDGVYNEQFF. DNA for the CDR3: TGCAGTGGAAAACCAAACAAGCGGGGATTGGACGGGGTCTACAATGAGCAGTTCTTC.